The 22 T cell receptor beta chains in this list originate from one sample, sequenced in a study of patients and donors after allogeneic stem cell transplantation (dated by TCRdb to 2020 to 2022). The library relied on RT-PCR. Instrument used: NextSeq 550. TCRdb redid the processing of the public reads, applying fastp at Q25 and MiXCR, and retained in-frame beta chains. Every entry covers one CDR3 protein and lists the most common genes and DNA from its rows. The sample table lists some 960,000 distinct CDR3 sequences, 18% of them with a count of one. The top ten constitute around 6% of the sample. Sequenced material: blood, either unsorted or a sorted T cell fraction (not recorded which). These receptors originate from a human donor who was either an allogeneic HSCT recipient or a stem cell or donor lymphocyte infusion donor (not recorded which). It is not recorded whose cells these are; they may come from a transplant donor.

This clonotype was detected a few times. The chain uses TRBV5-6 and TRBJ2-5; no firm D call. The CDR3 is made up of 14 amino acids. V was pared by 4 bases and J by 4 bases, with 14 bases between. Germline CDR1 and CDR2: SGHDT and YYEEEE. The chain's CDR3 is CASSNQPRRETQYF. The CDR3 region has the DNA TGTGCCAGCAGCAATCAACCACGGCGAGAGACCCAGTACTTC. Filled out from reference TRBV5-6 and TRBJ2-5, the complete variable domain reads DAGVTQSPTHLIKTRGQQVTLRCSPKSGHDTVSWYQQALGQGPQFIFQYYEEEERQRGNFPDRFSGHQFPNYSSELNVNALLLGDSALYLCASSNQPRRETQYFGPGTRLLVL.

This clonotype was observed a handful of times. J is TRBJ2-7 and V is TRBV6-2 or TRBV6-3; tentative D call: TRBD2 (6 bases). The V gene's germline CDR1 is MNHEY and CDR2 SVGEGT. This CDR3 has 15 residues. The ends were cut back, 7 bases at V and 2 bases at J, with 18 bases in the middle. The CDR3 spells CASNPREWGTYEQYF. In DNA form, the CDR3 reads TGTGCCAGCAACCCCCGGGAGTGGGGGACCTACGAGCAGTACTTC.

In this sample, this clonotype turned up a few times. V gene TRBV12-3 or TRBV12-4 combines with J gene TRBJ1-6; D not resolved. This CDR3 region has 13 residues. Trimming cost V 3 bases and J 8 bases, with 8 bases left between them. CDR3 residues: CASSFFADSPLHF. CDR3 in DNA: TGTGCCAGCAGTTTTTTCGCGGATTCACCCCTCCACTTT.

J is TRBJ2-2 and V is TRBV20-1; D may be TRBD1 or TRBD2 (6 bases each). Per germline, CDR1 DFQATT and CDR2 SNEGSKA (reference sequence). V lost 6 bases, J lost 5 bases, and 16 bases lay in between. The CDR3 has 14 amino acids. CDR3 nucleotide sequence: TGCAGTGCAAAGGGGGGATCCCAGACCGGGGAGCTGTTTTTT. This gives the protein CSAKGGSQTGELFF.

The chain carries TRBV7-2 and TRBJ2-2; D is ambiguous. V was trimmed by 6 bases and J by 3 bases, leaving 8 bases between them. Germline CDR1 SGHTA, CDR2 FQGNSA. The CDR3 is 13 residues long. In nucleotides, the CDR3 is TGTGCCAGCAGTAAATACTACACCGGGGAGCTGTTTTTT. Amino acids: CASSKYYTGELFF.

This clonotype came up a few times. The chain carries TRBV7-2 and TRBJ2-2, with 7 bases aligning to TRBD2. The CDR3 contains 14 residues. The junction had 4 bases not matched to a gene; V was cut back by 4 bases and J by 5 bases. Looked up from germline, CDR1 is SGHTA and CDR2 is FQGNSA. The CDR3 nucleotides read TGTGCCAGCAGCTCAGGACTAGTGACCGGGGAGCTGTTTTTT. It codes for CASSSGLVTGELFF.

A few counts support this clonotype. The chain joins TRBV7-9 to TRBJ2-3, with 9 bases lining up with TRBD1. The CDR3 consists of 16 residues. V lost 2 bases to trimming and J lost 2 bases; unmatched junction nucleotides: 5. The germline gives CDR1 SEHNR, CDR2 FQNEAQ (reference sequence). The CDR3 protein is CASSLPDRGITDTQYF. DNA for the CDR3: TGTGCCAGCAGCTTACCGGACAGGGGTATCACAGATACGCAGTATTTT.

The chain is built from TRBV13 and TRBJ2-1; either TRBD1 or TRBD2 may fit D (5 bases each). V was cut by 5 bases and J by 8 bases, with 22 bases left in between. Germline CDR1 PRHDT, CDR2 FYEKMQ (reference sequence). The CDR3 length is 16 residues. CDR3 bases: TGTGCCAGCAGCCGCCGTGGGCGCTGGGGGATAGATGAGCAGTTCTTC. It codes for CASSRRGRWGIDEQFF.

The V call is TRBV12-3 or TRBV12-4, the J call TRBJ1-5; D is unresolved. The CDR3 is made up of 15 amino acids. Trimming cost V 5 bases and J 7 bases, with 18 bases left between them. This CDR3 is CASSRDSLIGQPQHF. The CDR3 nucleotides are TGTGCCAGCAGTCGAGACTCCTTAATAGGGCAGCCCCAGCATTTT.

Note on this clonotype: This may be a read error: a much more frequent sequence differs by one nucleotide. The J gene is TRBJ1-2, the V gene TRBV12-3 or TRBV12-4; D might be TRBD1 (5 bases). This CDR3 has 14 amino acids. V lost 3 bases and J lost 7, with 15 bases in between. The CDR3: CASSFVGDRPGYTF. CDR3 DNA sequence: TGTGCCAGCAGTTTTGTGGGGGACCGGCCTGGCTACACCTTC.

The chain employs TRBV27 and TRBJ1-3, with D perhaps matching TRBD1 (5 bases). Germline-derived CDR1 and CDR2 are MNHEY and SMNVEV (reference sequence). V shed 1 base and J shed 4 bases, with 14 bases lying between them. The CDR3 sequence is 16 residues long. The CDR3 DNA reads TGTGCCAGCAGTTTATTCGGCGGGGGGTCGGGAAACACCATATATTTT. Its translation: CASSLFGGGSGNTIYF.

The J gene is TRBJ2-7, the V gene TRBV3-1; a weak D match, TRBD1 (6 bases). Germline V gives CDR1 LGHDT, CDR2 YNNKEL (reference sequence). The V end lost 0 bases, the J end lost 3 bases, and 9 bases lay between the germline ends. The CDR3 sequence is 14 residues long. The CDR3 DNA is TGTGCCAGCAGCCAAGATCACAGGGACTACGAGCAGTACTTC. The encoded protein is CASSQDHRDYEQYF.

This clonotype was seen a handful of times. The J gene is TRBJ2-7, the V gene TRBV20-1; the D gene is possibly TRBD2 (5 bases). The CDR3 is made up of 16 amino acids. The germline gives CDR1 DFQATT, CDR2 SNEGSKA (reference sequence). V gave up 4 bases and J gave up 7 bases, with 26 bases separating them. CDR3 residues: CSANGKRPLIPGEQYF. Written as DNA, the CDR3 is TGCAGTGCTAACGGGAAACGGCCTCTTATTCCTGGAGAGCAGTACTTC.

This clonotype turned up a few times. The chain employs TRBV30 and TRBJ2-2; no reliable D call. This CDR3 is 14 amino acids long. The germline gives CDR1 GTSNPN, CDR2 SVGIG (reference sequence). V lost 4 bases to trimming and J lost 0 bases, with 9 bases between them. The CDR3, as DNA: TGTGCCTGGATGTGGGGTACGAACACCGGGGAGCTGTTTTTT. Translating gives CAWMWGTNTGELFF.

This clonotype was picked up a small number of times. The chain joins TRBV12-3 or TRBV12-4 to TRBJ2-3; D ambiguous. This CDR3 region has 14 residues. The germline V and J ends were trimmed by 6 bases and 2 bases, with 12 bases remaining between them. CDR3 nucleotides: TGTGCCAGCAGGCCCCCTTGGATCACAGATACGCAGTATTTT. It is translated as CASRPPWITDTQYF.

CDR3 coding DNA: TGTGCCAGCAGCTCACGGGGAGGGGGCGATCAGCCCCAGCATTTT. Protein sequence: CASSSRGGGDQPQHF. The chain employs TRBV2 and TRBJ1-5; 7 bases align to TRBD1. CDR3 length: 15 amino acids. CDR1 and CDR2 from the germline V gene are SNHLY and FYNNEI. Germline trimming cut 6 bases from V and 5 bases from J; bases unmatched to any gene: 10.

In this sample, this clonotype turned up many times. This chain connects TRBV4-3 to TRBJ2-7, with no clear D. Germline CDR1 reads LGHNA; CDR2 reads YSLEER. This CDR3 has 13 amino acids. The V gene lost 4 bases and the J gene lost 1 base, with 8 bases spanning the gap. Written as DNA, the CDR3 is TGCGCCAGCAGCCTACATGGTTCCTACGAGCAGTACTTC. It codes for CASSLHGSYEQYF.

This clonotype was detected a few times. The chain couples TRBV12-3 or TRBV12-4 to TRBJ1-1; TRBD1 agrees at 11 bases. The CDR3 spans 15 residues. The V segment lost 6 bases and the J segment 3 bases; nucleotides outside the gene matches: 6. The CDR3 nucleotides are TGTGCCAGCAGGCATCGGACAGGGGGCCACACTGAAGCTTTCTTT. Residues: CASRHRTGGHTEAFF.

This clonotype was counted once. The chain's CDR3 is CASSPDRVDYEQYF. CDR3 DNA sequence: TGTGCCAGTAGTCCGGACAGGGTCGACTACGAGCAGTACTTC. The V and J genes are TRBV19 and TRBJ2-7; the match to TRBD1 covers 8 bases. Trimming removed 5 bases from V and 3 bases from J; junction bases left unmatched: 6. Germline V lookup: CDR1 LNHDA, CDR2 SQIVND (reference sequence). This CDR3 has 14 amino acids.

This clonotype was found many times. The CDR3 DNA follows: TGCGCCAGCAGCCAAGATTCTGAACGGAATGAGCAGTTCTTC. Protein product: CASSQDSERNEQFF. The J gene is TRBJ2-1, the V gene TRBV4-1; no clear D gene. The CDR3 length is 14 residues. Germline V gene data show CDR1 as MGHRA and CDR2 as YSYEKL. Trimming stripped 0 bases from V and 7 bases from J, with 10 bases between.

The table lists this clonotype with many counts. The rearrangement uses TRBV12-3 or TRBV12-4 and TRBJ2-5; 8 nucleotides align to TRBD1. CDR3 size: 16 residues. Trimming cost V 7 bases and J 1 base; bases outside gene matches: 11. The CDR3 sequence is CASTHPRDRRQETQYF. The CDR3 coding sequence is TGTGCCAGCACCCACCCTAGGGACAGGCGCCAAGAGACCCAGTACTTC.

The V and J genes are TRBV20-1 and TRBJ1-5; TRBD1 aligns across 7 bases. CDR1 DFQATT and CDR2 SNEGSKA come from the germline V gene (reference sequence). The trim removed 3 bases at V and 6 bases at J, leaving 8 bases unmatched. The CDR3 is 14 amino acids. CDR3 sequence: CSARTGPGVQPQHF. CDR3 nucleotides: TGCAGTGCTAGGACAGGGCCTGGGGTTCAGCCCCAGCATTTT.